This entry describes one TCR beta chain. Antigen specificity is unknown. This CDR3 contains 15 residues. Germline trimming cut 4 bases from V and 2 bases from J; bases unmatched to any gene: 5. The germline gives CDR1 SGHRS, CDR2 YFSETQ. Sequencing was performed with immunoSEQ multiplex PCR; in TCRdb, only in-frame clones are kept and a portion is missing. This table has 200,000 to 300,000 clones, 80% to 85% appearing once. The data derive from a study of Tregs in tolerant kidney transplant recipients. Notes on the study in general: Biological reproducibility was not directly addressed in this study. Activated donor B cell expansion appeared to reveal the most relevant donor-specific TCRbeta repertoire.

Thawed PBMCs were FACS-sorted into unstimulated CD4+CD25+CD127- regulatory T cells, CD4+CD25- non-regulatory cells, CD4 and CD8 cells. The chain couples TRBV5-1 to TRBJ2-7; 11 nucleotides line up with TRBD2. The TCR was taken from a human donor in good health. The sample comprised CD4+ T cells from blood. The CDR3 bases are TGCGCCAGCAGCCGAACGACTAGCGGGACCTACGAGCAGTACTTC. Protein sequence: CASSRTTSGTYEQYF.